Listed here are 30 T cell receptor beta chains from one sample, sequenced in a study of shared clonotypes between healthy human individuals. The assay was immunoSEQ multiplex PCR, and TCRdb's table has in-frame clones only and misses some. This sample has about 230,000 clones; just over 65% occur once, and the top ten carry around 10%. The sample taken for sequencing was memory CD4+ T cells sorted from blood. The subset was: CD45RA-negative fraction. The receptors shown here come from a man aged 25 to 45 in good health.

The chain joins TRBV19 to TRBJ2-1; TRBD2 matches at 10 bases. Trimming cost V 4 bases and J 3 bases; bases outside gene matches: 6. This CDR3 is 16 amino acids long. Germline loops: CDR1 LNHDA, CDR2 SQIVND (reference sequence). The CDR3 protein is CASSTRTSGLYNEQFF. In DNA, the CDR3 is TGTGCCAGTAGTACCAGGACTAGCGGACTCTACAATGAGCAGTTCTTC.

V and J are TRBV5-4 and TRBJ1-1; TRBD1 is a possible D gene (5 bases). CDR1 is SGHNT and CDR2 is YYREEE in the germline V gene (reference sequence). The CDR3 has 13 amino acids. Trimming stripped 2 bases from V and 3 bases from J, with 8 bases between. CDR3 bases: TGTGCCAGCAGCTTCCAGGGAGACACTGAAGCTTTCTTT. It encodes CASSFQGDTEAFF.

This clone was detected a few times. V gene TRBV19 combines with J gene TRBJ1-5; D is perhaps TRBD1 (5 bases). Germline V gene lookup returns CDR1 LNHDA and CDR2 SQIVND (reference sequence). The CDR3 totals 16 residues. V lost 7 bases to trimming and J lost 0 bases, with 16 bases between them. As DNA, the CDR3 is TGTGCCAGTAAACCAGGGCTTCCCTATAGCAATCAGCCCCAGCATTTT. Its translation is CASKPGLPYSNQPQHF.

This chain links TRBV5-1 with TRBJ2-5; D is possibly TRBD1 (6 bases). The V end lost 3 bases, the J end lost 1 base, and 10 bases lay between the germline ends. The germline CDR1 and CDR2 sequences are SGHRS and YFSETQ. The CDR3 has 14 amino acids. The CDR3 sequence is CASSSQGFQETQYF. DNA for the CDR3: TGCGCCAGCAGCTCACAGGGATTCCAAGAGACCCAGTACTTC.

This clone has a handful of counts. V is TRBV28 and J is TRBJ1-5; D perhaps matches TRBD1 (5 bases). V was cut by 1 base and J by 7 bases, with 14 bases left in between. The CDR3 is 15 residues long. CDR1 is MDHEN, CDR2 SYDVKM, per germline. The CDR3 nucleotides read TGTGCCAGCAGTTTATCCTCGAGGGGTGAACAGCCCCAGCATTTT. Translated, it gives CASSLSSRGEQPQHF.

This chain uses TRBV5-4 with TRBJ1-2; D unclear. The CDR3 is made up of 14 amino acids. The V end lost 2 bases, the J end lost 0 bases, and 8 bases lay between the germline ends. The germline gives CDR1 SGHNT, CDR2 YYREEE (reference sequence). CDR3 amino acids: CASSLTAANYGYTF. The CDR3, as DNA: TGTGCCAGCAGCTTAACAGCAGCTAACTATGGCTACACCTTC.

This clone was detected a few times. The chain uses TRBV4-2 and TRBJ2-4; possibly TRBD1 or TRBD2 for D (5 bases each). The CDR3 totals 14 residues. Germline CDR1 is LGHNA and CDR2 is YNFKEQ. V shed 1 base and J shed 7 bases, with 11 bases lying between them. The CDR3 loop is CASSQGGGRNIQYF. The DNA for the CDR3 is TGTGCCAGCAGCCAAGGTGGGGGTAGGAACATTCAGTACTTC.

The rearrangement links TRBV6-1 to TRBJ2-7; D not certain. Trimming removed 3 bases at V and 3 bases at J, with 12 bases between. The CDR3 runs to 14 residues. Germline CDR1 is MNHNS and CDR2 is SASEGT. The DNA of the CDR3 is TGTGCCAGCAGTGACTTTGGACGCTACTACGAGCAGTACTTC. This encodes CASSDFGRYYEQYF.

The chain couples TRBV5-1 to TRBJ2-1; a possible D gene is TRBD2 (5 bases). The CDR3 has 14 residues. With 0 bases removed from V and 8 bases from J, the gap between germline ends came to 12 bases. CDR1 is SGHRS, CDR2 YFSETQ, per germline. CDR3 sequence: CASSLAGTPHEQFF. In nucleotides, the CDR3 is TGCGCCAGCAGCTTGGCGGGAACCCCCCATGAGCAGTTCTTC.

The chain recombines TRBV9 with TRBJ1-1; no clear D. This CDR3 is built from 12 residues. Trimming removed 6 bases from V and 4 bases from J, with 10 bases in between. Germline V gene lookup returns CDR1 SGDLS and CDR2 YYNGEE. The CDR3 sequence is CASTPWSTEAFF. In nucleotides, the CDR3 is TGTGCCAGCACCCCGTGGTCCACTGAAGCTTTCTTT.

This clone occurred a few times. The chain employs TRBV2 and TRBJ2-2; no clear D. The CDR3 has 11 amino acids. The V and J ends lost 10 bases and 7 bases respectively, with 10 bases between them. CDR1 SNHLY and CDR2 FYNNEI come from the germline V gene. CDR3 in DNA: TGTGCCACCGGTTATCACGGGGAGCTGTTTTTT. It yields the protein CATGYHGELFF.

The sample holds many counts of this clone. In DNA form, the CDR3 reads TGCGCCAGCAGCGCGACTAGCACAGATACGCAGTATTTT. Protein product: CASSATSTDTQYF. The chain combines TRBV5-1 with TRBJ2-3; the D is unclear. The germline V gene encodes CDR1 SGHRS and CDR2 YFSETQ. The CDR3 totals 13 residues. Trimming removed 4 bases at V and 0 bases at J, with 6 bases between.

The chain combines TRBV5-1 with TRBJ2-1; D not resolved. V was clipped by 0 bases and J by 5 bases, with 6 bases between them. CDR1 is SGHRS and CDR2 is YFSETQ in the germline V gene. The CDR3 consists of 13 residues. The DNA for the CDR3 is TGCGCCAGCAGCTTGGAGGTGAACAATGAGCAGTTCTTC. Protein sequence: CASSLEVNNEQFF.

The chain employs TRBV28 and TRBJ2-3, with D possibly matching TRBD1 (6 bases). The CDR3 covers 13 residues. Germline loops: CDR1 MDHEN, CDR2 SYDVKM. Trimming took 1 base from V and 7 from J, leaving 9 bases between them. CDR3 loop: CASSLSQGNTQYF. CDR3 nucleotide sequence: TGTGCCAGCAGTTTATCCCAGGGGAATACGCAGTATTTT.

The chain links TRBV7-9 to TRBJ2-7, with TRBD1 identical over 8 bases. Trimming removed 5 bases from V and 0 bases from J; junction bases left unmatched: 6. Germline V lookup: CDR1 SEHNR, CDR2 FQNEAQ (reference sequence). The CDR3 totals 15 residues. CDR3 DNA sequence: TGTGCCAGCAGCACCCGGGACAGGATCTCCTACGAGCAGTACTTC. It translates to CASSTRDRISYEQYF.

The J gene is TRBJ1-5, the V gene TRBV7-9, with a weak D call TRBD1 (5 bases). V gave up 1 base and J gave up 2 bases, with 15 bases separating them. This CDR3 has 17 residues. From germline, CDR1 is SEHNR and CDR2 FQNEAQ (reference sequence). CDR3 region: CASSLVVAGGGNQPQHF. In nucleotides, the CDR3 is TGTGCCAGCAGCTTAGTTGTCGCGGGGGGTGGCAATCAGCCCCAGCATTTT.

The rearrangement joins TRBV10-3 to TRBJ2-2; 14 bases line up with TRBD2. The germline CDR1 and CDR2 sequences are ENHRY and SYGVKD. With V trimmed by 6 bases and J by 5 bases, 8 bases remained unmatched. The CDR3 has 17 amino acids. Here the CDR3 DNA reads TGTGCCATCAGAGTTGGGGGACTAGCGGGAGAAACCGGGGAGCTGTTTTTT. Its protein product is CAIRVGGLAGETGELFF.

Concerning this clone itself: This CDR3 is also generated by other DNA sequences in the sample. The chain is built from TRBV5-6 and TRBJ2-5; D gene uncertain. There are 13 residues in the CDR3. Between the trimmed V and J ends, which lost 4 bases and 0 bases, there was a span of 7 bases. The V gene's germline CDR1 is SGHDT and CDR2 YYEEEE. The CDR3 coding sequence is TGTGCCAGCAGCCCCCAGTACCAAGAGACCCAGTACTTC. It codes for CASSPQYQETQYF. The entire variable domain, with the rest obtained from reference TRBV5-6 and TRBJ2-5, is as follows: DAGVTQSPTHLIKTRGQQVTLRCSPKSGHDTVSWYQQALGQGPQFIFQYYEEEERQRGNFPDRFSGHQFPNYSSELNVNALLLGDSALYLCASSPQYQETQYFGPGTRLLVL.

V is TRBV13 and J is TRBJ2-1; 9 positions agree with TRBD2. Unmatched junction bases numbered 10, after V lost 7 bases and J lost 0 bases. Looked up from germline, CDR1 is PRHDT and CDR2 is FYEKMQ (reference sequence). The CDR3 is 17 residues long. The CDR3 is CASNLKAGGPSYNEQFF. The CDR3 region has the DNA TGTGCCAGCAACCTCAAGGCGGGAGGGCCCTCCTACAATGAGCAGTTCTTC.

This rearrangement joins TRBV5-1 to TRBJ1-2; no definite D call. The CDR3 is 14 residues long. Germline V gene lookup returns CDR1 SGHRS and CDR2 YFSETQ. V lost 2 bases and J 2 bases, leaving 10 bases between the germline ends. The DNA for the CDR3 is TGCGCCAGCAGCTTCGAGTCGCCCAACTATGGCTACACCTTC. It translates to CASSFESPNYGYTF.

This clone was observed a few times. The rearrangement joins TRBV7-9 to TRBJ1-2; D might be TRBD1 (6 bases). Trimming cost V 3 bases and J 4 bases, with 9 bases left between them. Germline V gene data show CDR1 as SEHNR and CDR2 as FQNEAQ (reference sequence). CDR3 length equals 13 residues. The CDR3 reads CASSLDRSYGYTF. CDR3 bases: TGTGCCAGCAGCTTGGACAGATCCTATGGCTACACCTTC.

The chain joins TRBV6-5 to TRBJ2-3, with 11 bases that match TRBD2. V lost 2 bases, J lost 6 bases, and 4 bases stayed unmatched. This CDR3 has 15 amino acids. CDR1 MNHEY and CDR2 SVGAGI come from the germline V gene. CDR3 region: CASSYGSGRGDTQYF. CDR3 coding DNA: TGTGCCAGCAGTTACGGTAGCGGGAGGGGCGATACGCAGTATTTT.

The gene calls are TRBV2 and TRBJ2-7; the D call may be TRBD1 or TRBD2 (5 bases each). This CDR3 spans 16 amino acids. V was cut by 7 bases and J by 0 bases, with 19 bases left in between. In germline, CDR1 is SNHLY, CDR2 FYNNEI. The CDR3, as DNA: TGTGCCAGCACCATGGGGGTGAGCCTAAACTCCTACGAGCAGTACTTC. Encoded protein: CASTMGVSLNSYEQYF.

The sample holds one count of this clone. The chain employs TRBV28 and TRBJ2-1; D is perhaps TRBD1 or TRBD2 (5 bases each). Germline V gene sequence: CDR1 MDHEN, CDR2 SYDVKM. V was cut by 6 bases and J by 0 bases, with 12 bases left in between. The length of the CDR3 is 15 residues. The DNA of the CDR3 is TGTGCCAGCAGCCCCCCGGGGCACTCCTACAATGAGCAGTTCTTC. It yields the protein CASSPPGHSYNEQFF.

The chain carries TRBV11-2 and TRBJ1-5; no definite D call. Between the trimmed V and J ends, which lost 0 bases and 0 bases, there was a span of 6 bases. This CDR3 has 15 residues. CDR1 SGHAT and CDR2 FQNNGV come from the germline V gene. The CDR3 coding sequence is TGTGCCAGCAGCTTAGATCTTTCTAGCAATCAGCCCCAGCATTTT. This gives the protein CASSLDLSSNQPQHF.

The J gene is TRBJ2-3, the V gene TRBV5-8, with D possibly being TRBD1 (6 bases). Germline V lookup: CDR1 SGHTS, CDR2 YDEGEE. The CDR3 runs 15 residues. Trimming cost V 4 bases and J 3 bases, with 15 bases left between them. CDR3 in DNA: TGTGCCAGCAGCCTAGGGGGAGTTGGAACAGATACGCAGTATTTT. This sequence encodes CASSLGGVGTDTQYF.

This chain joins TRBV5-4 and TRBJ1-5; no clear D. The CDR3 extends over 15 amino acids. Germline-derived CDR1 and CDR2 are SGHNT and YYREEE (reference sequence). V was cut by 2 bases and J by 3 bases, with 12 bases left in between. The CDR3 coding sequence is TGTGCCAGCAGCTTTGTACCGGGGAACAATCAGCCCCAGCATTTT. This translates into CASSFVPGNNQPQHF.

This chain's CDR3 is CASSSTWETEAFF. The CDR3 DNA is TGTGCCAGCAGCTCAACCTGGGAAACTGAAGCTTTCTTT. The chain carries TRBV28 and TRBJ1-1; D not resolved. Trimming cost V 6 bases and J 5 bases, with 13 bases left between them. CDR1 and CDR2 from the germline V gene are MDHEN and SYDVKM. This CDR3 is built from 13 residues. Full variable domain (remainder filled in from reference TRBV28 and TRBJ1-1): DVKVTQSSRYLVKRTGEKVFLECVQDMDHENMFWYRQDPGLGLRLIYFSYDVKMKEKGDIPEGYSVSREKKERFSLILESASTNQTSMYLCASSSTWETEAFFGQGTRLTVV.

V is TRBV10-2 and J is TRBJ2-1; no clear D gene. Between the trimmed V and J ends, which lost 6 bases and 8 bases, there was a span of 8 bases. Per germline, CDR1 WSHSY and CDR2 SAAADI. The CDR3 contains 11 residues. The CDR3 bases are TGCGCCAGCAGCATGAGCGATGAGCAGTTCTTC. Amino acid sequence: CASSMSDEQFF.

As to this clone: Other nucleotide sequences from this sample produce the same CDR3. This sequence joins TRBV5-1 and TRBJ1-3; possibly TRBD1 for D (6 bases). This CDR3 is 14 amino acids long. V lost 3 bases and J lost 0, with 7 bases in between. Germline assignment: CDR1 SGHRS and CDR2 YFSETQ. The DNA of the CDR3 is TGCGCCAGCAGCTCGGACAGCTCTGGAAACACCATATATTTT. This translates into CASSSDSSGNTIYF. Full variable domain (outside the CDR3, taken from reference TRBV5-1 and TRBJ1-3): KAGVTQTPRYLIKTRGQQVTLSCSPISGHRSVSWYQQTPGQGLQFLFEYFSETQRNKGNFPGRFSGRQFSNSRSEMNVSTLELGDSALYLCASSSDSSGNTIYFGEGSWLTVV.